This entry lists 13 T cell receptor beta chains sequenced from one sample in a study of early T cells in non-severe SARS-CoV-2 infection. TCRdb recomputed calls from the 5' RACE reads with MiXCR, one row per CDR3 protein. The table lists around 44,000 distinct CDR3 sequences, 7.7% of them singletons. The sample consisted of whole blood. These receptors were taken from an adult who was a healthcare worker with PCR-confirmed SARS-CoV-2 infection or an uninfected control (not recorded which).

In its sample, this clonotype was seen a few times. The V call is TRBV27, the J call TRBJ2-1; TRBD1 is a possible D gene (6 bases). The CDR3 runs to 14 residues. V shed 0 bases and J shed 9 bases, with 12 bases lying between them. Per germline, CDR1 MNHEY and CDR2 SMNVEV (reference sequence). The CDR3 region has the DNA TGTGCCAGCAGTTTATCGGGGGCCTTTTTTGAGCAGTTCTTC. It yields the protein CASSLSGAFFEQFF.

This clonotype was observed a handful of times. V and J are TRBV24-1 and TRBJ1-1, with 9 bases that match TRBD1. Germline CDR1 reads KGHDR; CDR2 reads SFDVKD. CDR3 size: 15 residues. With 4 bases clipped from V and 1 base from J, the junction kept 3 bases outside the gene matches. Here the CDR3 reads CATSEGTGSNTEAFF. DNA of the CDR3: TGTGCCACCAGTGAAGGGACAGGGTCGAACACTGAAGCTTTCTTT.

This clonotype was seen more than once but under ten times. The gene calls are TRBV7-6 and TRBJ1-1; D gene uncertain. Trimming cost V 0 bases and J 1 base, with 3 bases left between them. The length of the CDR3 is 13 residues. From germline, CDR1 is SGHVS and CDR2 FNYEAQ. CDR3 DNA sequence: TGTGCCAGCAGCTTAGCAGCGAACACTGAAGCTTTCTTT. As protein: CASSLAANTEAFF.

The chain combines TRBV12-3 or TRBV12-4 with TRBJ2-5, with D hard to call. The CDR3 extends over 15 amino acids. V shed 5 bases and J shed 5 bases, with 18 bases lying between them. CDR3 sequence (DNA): TGTGCCAGCAGTCCCCCTAACGCCAGGTTGGAGACCCAGTACTTC. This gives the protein CASSPPNARLETQYF.

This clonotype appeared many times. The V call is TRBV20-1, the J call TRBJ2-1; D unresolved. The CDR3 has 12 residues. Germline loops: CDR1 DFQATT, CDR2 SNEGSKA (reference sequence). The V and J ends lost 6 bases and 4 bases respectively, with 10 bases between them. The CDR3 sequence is CSAKTEYNEQFF. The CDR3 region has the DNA TGCAGTGCAAAGACTGAATACAATGAGCAGTTCTTC.

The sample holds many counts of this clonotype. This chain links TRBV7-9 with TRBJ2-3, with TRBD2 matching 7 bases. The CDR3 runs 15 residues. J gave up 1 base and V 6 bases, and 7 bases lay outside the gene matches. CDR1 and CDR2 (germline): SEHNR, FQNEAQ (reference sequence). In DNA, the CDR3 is TGTGCCAGCAGTCGTAGACTAGCAGGCACAGATACGCAGTATTTT. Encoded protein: CASSRRLAGTDTQYF.

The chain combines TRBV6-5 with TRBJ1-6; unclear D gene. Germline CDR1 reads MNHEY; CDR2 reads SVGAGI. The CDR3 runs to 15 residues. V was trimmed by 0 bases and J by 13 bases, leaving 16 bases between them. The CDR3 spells CASSYSREATGPLHF. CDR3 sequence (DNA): TGTGCCAGCAGTTACTCGAGAGAGGCTACGGGGCCCCTCCACTTT.

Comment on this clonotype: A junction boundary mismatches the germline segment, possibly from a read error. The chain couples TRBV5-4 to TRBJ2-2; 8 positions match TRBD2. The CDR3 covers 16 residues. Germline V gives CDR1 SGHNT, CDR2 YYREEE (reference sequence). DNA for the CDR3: TGTGCCAGCAGCTTGTTCCGGGGGGGTGGCACCGGGGAGCCGTTTTTT. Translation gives CASSLFRGGGTGEPFF.

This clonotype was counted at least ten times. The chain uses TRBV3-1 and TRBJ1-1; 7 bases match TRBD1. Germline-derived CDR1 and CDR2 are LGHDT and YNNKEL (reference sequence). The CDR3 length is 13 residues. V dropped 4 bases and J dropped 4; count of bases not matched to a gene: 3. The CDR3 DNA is TGTGCCAGCAGCCCCCAGGGGGGCACTGAAGCTTTCTTT. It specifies CASSPQGGTEAFF.

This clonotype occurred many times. The CDR3 loop is CASSPGTGSSGNTIYF. The CDR3 coding sequence is TGTGCCAGCTCACCCGGGACAGGGAGCTCTGGAAACACCATATATTTT. The V call is TRBV18, the J call TRBJ1-3; 9 bases agree with TRBD1. Unmatched junction bases numbered 3, after V lost 3 bases and J lost 0 bases. CDR1 is KGHSH, CDR2 LQKENI, per germline. The CDR3 has 16 residues.

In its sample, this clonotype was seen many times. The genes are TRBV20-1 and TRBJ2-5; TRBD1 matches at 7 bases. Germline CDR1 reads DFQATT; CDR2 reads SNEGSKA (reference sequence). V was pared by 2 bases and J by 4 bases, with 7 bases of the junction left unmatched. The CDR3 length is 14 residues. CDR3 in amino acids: CSARRQGVRETQYF. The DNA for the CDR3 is TGCAGTGCTAGAAGGCAGGGGGTCCGAGAGACCCAGTACTTC.

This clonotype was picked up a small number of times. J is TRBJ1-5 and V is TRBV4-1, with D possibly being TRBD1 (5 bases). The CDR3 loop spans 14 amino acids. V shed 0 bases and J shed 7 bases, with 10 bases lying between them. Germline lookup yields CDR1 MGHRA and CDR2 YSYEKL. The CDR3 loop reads CASSQDRGDQPQHF. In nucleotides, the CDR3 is TGCGCCAGCAGCCAAGATCGGGGGGACCAGCCCCAGCATTTT.

CDR3 amino acids: CASRALLPPDEQYF. In DNA, the CDR3 is TGCGCCAGCAGGGCTCTACTGCCACCCGACGAGCAGTACTTC. This sequence joins TRBV5-1 and TRBJ2-7; D not certain. Trimming left V 5 bases short and J 5 bases short, with 17 bases between. Per the germline V gene, CDR1 is SGHRS and CDR2 is YFSETQ. The CDR3 sequence is 14 residues long.